Listed below are T cell receptor beta chains from one sample, sequenced in a study of breast tumors, draining lymph nodes, adjacent tissues. TCRdb redid the calling of the multiplex PCR reads with MiXCR, one entry per CDR3 protein. The table shows approximately 210,000 distinct CDR3 sequences, with about a third occurring only once. The sequencing sample was made of axillary lymph node tissue. The receptors come from a female donor with breast cancer. Some clones in this sample may be carry-over from other donors' samples. Both conserved end residues are part of each CDR3. D genes are given only for firm matches. The size field is filled for only some rows; it gives once, few, many or a size class.

clone_size	v_call	d_call	j_call	cdr3_nt	cdr3_aa
many	TRBV11-3	TRBD2	TRBJ2-1	TGTGCCAGCAGCTTAGAGCGGGAGGGAGACGGTGAGCAGTTCTTC	CASSLEREGDGEQFF
many	TRBV7-9	.	TRBJ1-4	TGTGCCAGCAGCTTAGACGGTGAAAAACTGTTTTTT	CASSLDGEKLFF
many	TRBV20-1	TRBD2	TRBJ2-4	TGCAGTGCTCAAACGGGAGGTTTGGTCAAAAACATTCAGTACTTC	CSAQTGGLVKNIQYF
many	TRBV3-1	.	TRBJ1-5	TGTGCCAGCAGCCAAGGAGTAGCCCCGCAGCCCCAGCATTTT	CASSQGVAPQPQHF
few	TRBV6-5	TRBD2	TRBJ2-1	TGTGCCAGCAGTTACGGCGGGAGGGCCAAAAATGAGCAGTTCTTC	CASSYGGRAKNEQFF
many	TRBV7-9	.	TRBJ2-6	TGTGCCAGCAGCTTTACACCGTCGTCTGGGGCCAACGTCCTGACTTTC	CASSFTPSSGANVLTF
many	TRBV4-2	TRBD2	TRBJ2-1	TGTGCCAGCAGCCAGCCTGAGGGCGGGAGCTACAATGAGCAGTTCTTC	CASSQPEGGSYNEQFF
.	TRBV2	TRBD2	TRBJ2-1	TGTGCCAGCAGTGAAGCGACGCTAGCGGGAGTCTACAATGAGCAGTTCTTC	CASSEATLAGVYNEQFF
many	TRBV20-1	TRBD1	TRBJ2-7	TGCAGTGCTAGAGATAAAGGACAGGGAGACGAGCAGTACTTC	CSARDKGQGDEQYF
.	TRBV19	.	TRBJ2-1	TGTGCCAGTAGTATCCGTCCCTACAATGAGCAGTTCTTC	CASSIRPYNEQFF
.	TRBV28	.	TRBJ2-2	TGTGCCAGCAGTCCTCATCTCCGAGGGGCCGGGGAGCTGTTTTTT	CASSPHLRGAGELFF
many	TRBV7-9	.	TRBJ1-3	TGTGCCAGCAGCTTATCGTTAGGATCGGGGGCCGGTACGAACACCATATATTTT	CASSLSLGSGAGTNTIYF
once	TRBV20-1	TRBD1	TRBJ2-5	TGCAGTGCTAGAGGAGGACAGGGGGCATTAGACACCCAGTACTTC	CSARGGQGALDTQYF
once	TRBV2	.	TRBJ2-5	TGTGCCAGCAGTGAAGTGTGGGGTGGCGAGACCCAGTACTTC	CASSEVWGGETQYF
many	TRBV5-1	.	TRBJ2-2	TGCGCCAGCAGCTGGGTTTTAGCGGAGCTGAACACCGGGGAGCTGTTTTTT	CASSWVLAELNTGELFF
many	TRBV7-3	.	TRBJ2-2	TGTGCCAGCAGCTTTTCCCAGGGGCGAGGCGGGGAGCTGTTTTTT	CASSFSQGRGGELFF
.	TRBV2	.	TRBJ2-3	TGTGCCAGCAGTGGCCAAGGGGGTCAATACAATGAGCAGTATTTT	CASSGQGGQYNEQYF
.	TRBV6-1	.	TRBJ1-1	TGTGCCAGCAGTGCGGCATTTATGAACACTAAAGCATTCTTT	CASSAAFMNTKAFF
few	TRBV27	TRBD1	TRBJ1-2	TGTGCCAGCAGTTTACTTCCCAGGGGACAGGATGGCTACACCTTC	CASSLLPRGQDGYTF
.	TRBV6-5	TRBD1	TRBJ1-4	TGTGCCAGCAGTTACTCGAGACAGGGAAAAGAAAAACTGTTTTTT	CASSYSRQGKEKLFF
.	TRBV5-1	TRBD1	TRBJ1-4	TGCGCCAGCGGTTCAGGGGGAACTAATGAAAAACTGTTTTTT	CASGSGGTNEKLFF
.	TRBV2	.	TRBJ1-4	TGTGCCAGCAGTGAAGAGAGGGATGGTGAAAAACTGTTTTTT	CASSEERDGEKLFF
many	TRBV7-9	TRBD2	TRBJ2-3	TGTGCCAGCAGCTTTGGGACTAGCGGGAGGCTGACCACAGATACGCAGTATTTT	CASSFGTSGRLTTDTQYF
few	TRBV11-3	.	TRBJ1-1	TGTGCCAGCAGCCTCATGGGCGAAGCTTTCTTT	CASSLMGEAFF
.	TRBV29-1	TRBD1	TRBJ2-3	TGCAGCTTAGGGACAGGGGGGATTGCAGATACGCAGTATTTT	CSLGTGGIADTQYF
few	TRBV5-4	.	TRBJ1-1	TGTGCCAGCAGCTTGGAACAGGGCAACACTGAAGCTTTCTTT	CASSLEQGNTEAFF
.	TRBV6-1	TRBD2	TRBJ2-5	TGTGCCAGCAGTTCTGCTAGCGGGGAAGAGACCCAGTACTTC	CASSSASGEETQYF
many	TRBV19	TRBD2	TRBJ2-2	TGTGCCAGTAGTATCAGCGGGAGGGCCGCCGGGGAGCTGTTTTTT	CASSISGRAAGELFF
many	TRBV4-2	.	TRBJ2-1	TGTGCCAGCAGCCAATCGGTATATGAGCAGTTCTTC	CASSQSVYEQFF
.	TRBV20-1	TRBD2	TRBJ2-5	TGCAGTGCTCGGACTAGCGGGGGCGGCACCGGGGAGCTGGAGACCCAGTACTTC	CSARTSGGGTGELETQYF
.	TRBV20-1	TRBD1	TRBJ2-5	TGCAGTGCTACCGGACAGGGGGGCCTAGGAGAGACCCAGTACTTC	CSATGQGGLGETQYF
many	TRBV19	.	TRBJ2-1	TGTGCCAGTAGTAGCCGGATACACCCCAATGAGCAGTTCTTC	CASSSRIHPNEQFF
.	TRBV29-1	.	TRBJ1-5	TGCAGCGGGAGGACACAAGAGACCCAGCATTTT	CSGRTQETQHF
many	TRBV2	.	TRBJ2-1	TGTGCCAGCAATGTTCTACGCTCCTACAATGAGCAGTTCTTC	CASNVLRSYNEQFF
many	TRBV5-5	.	TRBJ1-4	TGTGCCAGCAGCCGGAGGGGGGAAAAACTGTTTTTT	CASSRRGEKLFF
many	TRBV5-1	TRBD2	TRBJ2-7	TGCGCCAGCACCGGCCAGGCAGCGGGAGGGAACGAGCAGTACTTC	CASTGQAAGGNEQYF